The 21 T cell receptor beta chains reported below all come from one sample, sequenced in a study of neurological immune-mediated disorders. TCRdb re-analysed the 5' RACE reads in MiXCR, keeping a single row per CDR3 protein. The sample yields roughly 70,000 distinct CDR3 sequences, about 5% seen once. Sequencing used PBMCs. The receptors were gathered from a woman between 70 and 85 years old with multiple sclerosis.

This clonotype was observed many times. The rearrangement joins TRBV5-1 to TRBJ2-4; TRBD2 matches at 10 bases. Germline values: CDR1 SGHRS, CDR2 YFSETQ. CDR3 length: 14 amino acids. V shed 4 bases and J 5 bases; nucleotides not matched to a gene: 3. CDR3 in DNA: TGCGCCAGCAGCCGGACTAGCGGCGAAAACATTCAGTACTTC. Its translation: CASSRTSGENIQYF.

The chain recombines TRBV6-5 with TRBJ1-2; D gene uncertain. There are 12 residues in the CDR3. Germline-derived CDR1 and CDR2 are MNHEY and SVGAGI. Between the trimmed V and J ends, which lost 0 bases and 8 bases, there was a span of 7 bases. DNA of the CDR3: TGTGCCAGCAGTTACTCGGGAGGCGGCTACACCTTC. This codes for CASSYSGGGYTF.

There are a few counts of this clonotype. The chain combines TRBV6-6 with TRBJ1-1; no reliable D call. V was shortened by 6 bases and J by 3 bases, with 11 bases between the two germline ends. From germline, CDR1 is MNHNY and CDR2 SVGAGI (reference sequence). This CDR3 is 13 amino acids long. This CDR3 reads CASRSLGYTEAFF. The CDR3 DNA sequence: TGTGCCAGCAGATCTCTCGGGTACACTGAAGCTTTCTTT.

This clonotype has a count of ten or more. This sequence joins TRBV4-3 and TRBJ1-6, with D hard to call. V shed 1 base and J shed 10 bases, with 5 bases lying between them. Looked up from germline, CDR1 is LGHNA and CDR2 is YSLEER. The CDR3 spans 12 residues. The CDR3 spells CASSQGGSPLHF. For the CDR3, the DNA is TGCGCCAGCAGCCAAGGTGGCTCACCCCTCCACTTT.

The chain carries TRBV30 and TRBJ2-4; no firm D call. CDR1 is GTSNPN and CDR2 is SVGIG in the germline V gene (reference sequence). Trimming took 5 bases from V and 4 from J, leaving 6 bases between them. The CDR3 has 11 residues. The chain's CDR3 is CAWGQKNIQYF. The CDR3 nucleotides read TGTGCCTGGGGGCAGAAAAACATTCAGTACTTC.

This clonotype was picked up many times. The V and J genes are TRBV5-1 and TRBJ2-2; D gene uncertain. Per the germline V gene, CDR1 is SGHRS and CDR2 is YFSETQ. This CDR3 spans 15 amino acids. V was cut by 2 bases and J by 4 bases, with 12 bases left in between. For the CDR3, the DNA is TGCGCCAGCAGCTTTTCACCCCTGGGCACCGGGGAGCTGTTTTTT. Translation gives CASSFSPLGTGELFF.

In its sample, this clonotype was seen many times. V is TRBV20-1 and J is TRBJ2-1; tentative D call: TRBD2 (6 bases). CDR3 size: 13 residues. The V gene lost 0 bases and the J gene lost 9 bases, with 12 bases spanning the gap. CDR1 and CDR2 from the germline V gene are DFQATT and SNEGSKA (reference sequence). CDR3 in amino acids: CSARDRGAVEQFF. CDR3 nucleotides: TGCAGTGCTAGAGATCGCGGGGCAGTTGAGCAGTTCTTC.

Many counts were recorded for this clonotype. The CDR3 here is CAWSTLGNTIYF. The CDR3, as DNA: TGTGCCTGGAGTACCCTTGGAAACACCATATATTTT. The rearrangement joins TRBV30 to TRBJ1-3; D ambiguous. V was shortened by 2 bases and J by 3 bases, with 5 bases between the two germline ends. The CDR3 has 12 amino acids. Per the germline V gene, CDR1 is GTSNPN and CDR2 is SVGIG (reference sequence).

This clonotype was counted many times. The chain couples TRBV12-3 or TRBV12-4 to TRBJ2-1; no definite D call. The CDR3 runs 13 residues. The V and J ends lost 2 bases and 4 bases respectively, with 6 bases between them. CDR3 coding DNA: TGTGCCAGCAGTTTATTCGGATACAATGAGCAGTTCTTC. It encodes CASSLFGYNEQFF.

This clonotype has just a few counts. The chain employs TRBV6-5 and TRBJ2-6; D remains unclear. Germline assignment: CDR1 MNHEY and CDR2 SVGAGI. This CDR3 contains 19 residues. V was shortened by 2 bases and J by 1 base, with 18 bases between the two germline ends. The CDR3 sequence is CASSYNRLGLWSGANVLTF. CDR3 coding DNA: TGTGCCAGCAGTTACAATAGGTTAGGGTTATGGTCTGGGGCCAACGTCCTGACTTTC.

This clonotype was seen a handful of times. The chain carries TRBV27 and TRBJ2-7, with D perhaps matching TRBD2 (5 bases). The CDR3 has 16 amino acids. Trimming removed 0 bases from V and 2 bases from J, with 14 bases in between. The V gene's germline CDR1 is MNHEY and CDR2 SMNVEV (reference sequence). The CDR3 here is CASSLSGSGQTYEQYF. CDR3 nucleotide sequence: TGTGCCAGCAGTTTATCGGGCAGCGGCCAAACCTACGAGCAGTACTTC.

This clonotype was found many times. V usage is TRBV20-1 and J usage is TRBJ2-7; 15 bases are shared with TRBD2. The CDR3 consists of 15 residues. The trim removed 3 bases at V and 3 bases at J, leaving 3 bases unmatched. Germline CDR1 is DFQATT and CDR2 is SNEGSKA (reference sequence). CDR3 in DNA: TGCAGTGCTAGGGGACTAGCGGGAGGACACTACGAGCAGTACTTC. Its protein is CSARGLAGGHYEQYF.

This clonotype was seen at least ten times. CDR3 nucleotide sequence: TGTGCCAGCAGCCAACCCGGGACAGGGGATGAGCAGTTCTTC. It yields the protein CASSQPGTGDEQFF. This chain uses TRBV6-6 with TRBJ2-1; 10 nucleotides align to TRBD1. The CDR3 has 14 residues. Trimming removed 6 bases from V and 8 bases from J; junction bases left unmatched: 7. In germline, CDR1 is MNHNY, CDR2 SVGAGI (reference sequence).

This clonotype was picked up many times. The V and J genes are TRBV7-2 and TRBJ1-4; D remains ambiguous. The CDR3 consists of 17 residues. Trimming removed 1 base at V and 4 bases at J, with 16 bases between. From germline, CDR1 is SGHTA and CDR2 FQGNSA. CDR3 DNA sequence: TGTGCCAGCAGCTTAGACAGCCGCTCGGGGAGTAATGAAAAACTGTTTTTT. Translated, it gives CASSLDSRSGSNEKLFF.

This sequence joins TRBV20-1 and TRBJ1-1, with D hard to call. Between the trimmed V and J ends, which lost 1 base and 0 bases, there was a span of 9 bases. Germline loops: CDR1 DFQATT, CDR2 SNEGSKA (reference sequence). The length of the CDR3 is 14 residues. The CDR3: CSARGSGMNTEAFF. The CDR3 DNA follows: TGCAGTGCTAGAGGGTCGGGGATGAACACTGAAGCTTTCTTT.

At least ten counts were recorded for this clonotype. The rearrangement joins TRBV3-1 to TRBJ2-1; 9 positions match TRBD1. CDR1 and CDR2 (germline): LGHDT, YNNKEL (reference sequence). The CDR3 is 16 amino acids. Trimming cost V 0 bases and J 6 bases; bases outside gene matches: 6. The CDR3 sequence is CASSQEGTGYRNEQFF. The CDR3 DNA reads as TGTGCCAGCAGCCAAGAGGGGACAGGGTATCGCAATGAGCAGTTCTTC.

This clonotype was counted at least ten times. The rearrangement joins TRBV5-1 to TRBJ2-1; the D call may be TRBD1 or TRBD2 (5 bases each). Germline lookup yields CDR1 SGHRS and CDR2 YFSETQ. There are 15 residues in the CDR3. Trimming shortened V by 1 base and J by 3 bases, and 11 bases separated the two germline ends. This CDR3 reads CASSLLRAGYNEQFF. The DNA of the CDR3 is TGCGCCAGCAGCTTGCTCAGGGCGGGCTACAATGAGCAGTTCTTC.

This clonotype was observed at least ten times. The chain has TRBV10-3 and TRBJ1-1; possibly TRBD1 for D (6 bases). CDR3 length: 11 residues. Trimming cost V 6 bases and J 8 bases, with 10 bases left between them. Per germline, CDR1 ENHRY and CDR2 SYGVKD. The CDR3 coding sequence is TGTGCCATCAGCGCAGGGGTAGAAGCTTTCTTT. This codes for CAISAGVEAFF.

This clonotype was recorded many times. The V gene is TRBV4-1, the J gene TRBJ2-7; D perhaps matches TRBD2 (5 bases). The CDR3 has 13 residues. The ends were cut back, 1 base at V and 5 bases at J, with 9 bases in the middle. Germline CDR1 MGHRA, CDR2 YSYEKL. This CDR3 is CASSQAGSDEQYF. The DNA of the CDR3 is TGCGCCAGCAGCCAAGCGGGAAGCGACGAGCAGTACTTC.

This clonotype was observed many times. This CDR3 reads CASSPPRDRAHPQYF. DNA of the CDR3: TGTGCCAGCAGCCCCCCCCGGGACAGGGCCCACCCGCAGTATTTT. The rearrangement uses TRBV7-2 and TRBJ2-3, with 9 bases fitting TRBD1. The CDR3 length is 15 residues. In germline, CDR1 is SGHTA, CDR2 FQGNSA. The trim removed 5 bases at V and 10 bases at J, leaving 13 bases unmatched.

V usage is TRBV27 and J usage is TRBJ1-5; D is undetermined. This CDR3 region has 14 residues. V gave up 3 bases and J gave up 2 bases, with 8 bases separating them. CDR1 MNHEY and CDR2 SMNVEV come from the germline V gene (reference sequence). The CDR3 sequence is CASSFGQRNQPQHF. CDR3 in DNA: TGTGCCAGCAGTTTTGGGCAGCGCAATCAGCCCCAGCATTTT.